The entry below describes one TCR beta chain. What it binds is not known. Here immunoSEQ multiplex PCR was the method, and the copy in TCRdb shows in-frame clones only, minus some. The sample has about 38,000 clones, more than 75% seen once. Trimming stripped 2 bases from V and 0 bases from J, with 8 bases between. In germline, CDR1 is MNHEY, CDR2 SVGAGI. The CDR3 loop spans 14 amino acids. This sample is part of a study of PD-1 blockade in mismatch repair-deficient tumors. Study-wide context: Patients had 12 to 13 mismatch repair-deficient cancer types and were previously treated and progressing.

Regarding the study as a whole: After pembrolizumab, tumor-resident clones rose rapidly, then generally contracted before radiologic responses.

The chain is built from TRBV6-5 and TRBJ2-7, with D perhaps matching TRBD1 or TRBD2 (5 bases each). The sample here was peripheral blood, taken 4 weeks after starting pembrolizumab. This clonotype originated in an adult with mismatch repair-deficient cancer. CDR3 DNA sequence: TGTGCCAGCAGTTACCGGGGACCCTCCTACGAGCAGTACTTC. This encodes CASSYRGPSYEQYF.